These 9 T cell receptor beta chains originate from one sample sequenced in a study of OX40 agonist ivuxolimab in advanced cancers. This table comes from immunoSEQ multiplex PCR, and its TCRdb copy is limited to in-frame clones, with some not included. Here the sample spans 80,000 to 95,000 clones, about 88% being singletons. The sample was CD4+ or CD8+ T cells sorted from blood, taken in a trial of the OX40 agonist ivuxolimab. The source of these receptors is an adult with an advanced solid tumor such as melanoma, head and neck, liver or kidney cancer.

V is TRBV5-1 and J is TRBJ2-1; 11 bases align to TRBD2. The germline V gene has CDR1 SGHRS and CDR2 YFSETQ. The CDR3 loop spans 16 amino acids. V shed 2 bases and J 4 bases; nucleotides not matched to a gene: 5. In nucleotides, the CDR3 is TGCGCCAGCAGCTTCTTAGCGGGGGGGCTTTACAATGAGCAGTTCTTC. Its protein product is CASSFLAGGLYNEQFF.

The gene calls are TRBV12-5 and TRBJ2-2; 9 bases align to TRBD1. After removal of 3 bases from V and 3 bases from J, the junction contained 2 bases not matched to a gene. Per germline, CDR1 LGHNT and CDR2 FRNRAP. This CDR3 is 15 amino acids long. CDR3 amino acids: CASGLRTGDTGELFF. The CDR3 coding sequence is TGTGCTAGTGGTTTACGGACAGGGGACACCGGGGAGCTGTTTTTT.

This chain joins TRBV4-3 and TRBJ2-3; D is uncertain. The CDR3 contains 13 residues. The germline V gene encodes CDR1 LGHNA and CDR2 YSLEER. Trimming shortened V by 7 bases and J by 2 bases, and 10 bases separated the two germline ends. The CDR3 loop reads CASKKSTTDTQYF. CDR3 bases: TGCGCCAGCAAGAAGAGTACCACAGATACGCAGTATTTT.

This sequence joins TRBV4-1 and TRBJ2-2, with a tentative D call TRBD1 (6 bases). The germline V gene encodes CDR1 MGHRA and CDR2 YSYEKL. This CDR3 is 14 amino acids long. V was shortened by 4 bases and J by 3 bases, with 9 bases between the two germline ends. The CDR3 spells CASSRQGHTGELFF. The DNA of the CDR3 is TGCGCCAGCAGCCGCCAGGGGCACACCGGGGAGCTGTTTTTT.

This chain uses TRBV19 with TRBJ1-2; possibly TRBD1 for D (6 bases). Trimming shortened V by 5 bases and J by 2 bases, and 12 bases separated the two germline ends. The CDR3 length is 14 residues. The V gene's germline CDR1 is LNHDA and CDR2 SQIVND (reference sequence). The CDR3 nucleotides read TGTGCCAGTAGTGCTAACAGGGCCAACTATGGCTACACCTTC. Translated: CASSANRANYGYTF.

The chain carries TRBV2 and TRBJ1-5; the D gene is possibly TRBD1 (5 bases). V gave up 4 bases and J gave up 0 bases, with 13 bases separating them. This CDR3 is built from 16 residues. Germline CDR1 and CDR2: SNHLY and FYNNEI. CDR3 DNA: TGTGCCAGCAGTGCCCGGGGCCCATATAGCAATCAGCCCCAGCATTTT. Residues: CASSARGPYSNQPQHF.

The chain carries TRBV6-5 and TRBJ1-2, with D tentatively TRBD1 (6 bases). CDR3 length equals 14 residues. Between the trimmed V and J ends, which lost 6 bases and 4 bases, there was a span of 15 bases. CDR1 and CDR2 from the germline V gene are MNHEY and SVGAGI. The CDR3 here is CASSPRGGPYGYTF. The CDR3 DNA reads as TGTGCCAGCAGCCCCCGAGGGGGTCCCTATGGCTACACCTTC.

The chain combines TRBV6-1 with TRBJ2-7; TRBD1 is a possible D gene (6 bases). V lost 6 bases and J lost 4, with 16 bases in between. CDR3 length: 14 amino acids. The germline gives CDR1 MNHNS, CDR2 SASEGT. CDR3 nucleotide sequence: TGTGCCAGCAGGTACGGGACATACTCTTACGAGCAGTACTTC. Its translation is CASRYGTYSYEQYF.

The V and J genes are TRBV6-4 and TRBJ1-1, with no clear D. This CDR3 comprises 13 residues. Germline V lookup: CDR1 MRHNA, CDR2 SNTAGT. Trimming removed 8 bases from V and 2 bases from J, with 12 bases in between. The CDR3 loop is CASSDGINTEAFF. DNA for the CDR3: TGTGCCAGCTCGGACGGAATAAACACTGAAGCTTTCTTT.